Listed below are T cell receptor beta chains from one sample, sequenced in a study of metastatic and nonmetastatic thyroid tumors. TCRdb reassembled clones from the PCR reads with MiXCR. The sample lists around 61,000 clones; 30% were seen once. The sequencing input was blood. These receptors were obtained from a female donor with papillary thyroid cancer or a benign thyroid nodule (not recorded which). Some clones in this sample may be carry-over from other donors' samples. Each CDR3 is given with its conserved first and last residue. Expanded clones are given a class, and other clones once, few, many or no size at all.

TRBJ1-2	TRBV19	NA	CASRPDRVPGYTF
TRBJ2-7	TRBV5-1	NA	CASSLSGGNSYEQYF
TRBJ1-2	TRBV20-1	many	CSAARDTTNYGYTF
TRBJ2-1	TRBV24-1	NA	CATGQGTHEQFF
TRBJ2-1	TRBV28	few	CASSPGGGGYNEQFF
TRBJ1-1	TRBV6-1	few	CASRDQANTEAFF
TRBJ2-6	TRBV20-1	many	CSARVGTGDSGANVLTF
TRBJ2-1	TRBV11-2	NA	CASSSREGVNNEQFF
TRBJ2-1	TRBV28	NA	CASSLPGAREQFF
TRBJ2-7	TRBV25-1	few	CASRGRGQYYEQYF
TRBJ2-7	TRBV19	many	CASSTTSGFYEQYF
TRBJ1-1	TRBV5-1	NA	CASSTGGRIGTFF
TRBJ2-2	TRBV5-1	many	CASSPGGQNTGELFF
TRBJ2-1	TRBV11-2	NA	CAISFGLAGNNEQFF
TRBJ1-6	TRBV5-1	NA	CASSLGQNSPLHF
TRBJ1-1	TRBV12-3/TRBV12-4	many	CASSKFYPGYTEAFF
TRBJ2-4	TRBV6-1	NA	CASSEGLGKNIQYF
TRBJ1-2	TRBV2	medium-sized	CASSERQVPNYGYTF
TRBJ2-1	TRBV5-1	NA	CASSPPGQPYNEQFF
TRBJ1-2	TRBV6-1	many	CASKNRQGGNFNYGYTF
TRBJ2-1	TRBV11-2	NA	CASRRDEVGEQFF
TRBJ2-7	TRBV20-1	many	CSAGPSGSDEQYF
TRBJ1-5	TRBV6-1	NA	CASSAHRDSNQPQHF
TRBJ2-7	TRBV5-1	NA	CASSLGQGGSYEQYF
TRBJ2-7	TRBV18	NA	CASSPGRSYEQYF
TRBJ2-6	TRBV11-3	NA	CASSPGAGANVLTF
TRBJ1-4	TRBV19	many	CASSTHRGRDEKLFF
TRBJ2-7	TRBV6-1	few	CASSDRKSSYEQYF
TRBJ2-7	TRBV5-1	NA	CASTWSSGIGSEQYF
TRBJ1-2	TRBV14	NA	CASSRYRVNSLGYTF
TRBJ2-5	TRBV28	many	CASSLGDSQETQYF
TRBJ2-2	TRBV11-3	NA	CASSPLYRGPTGELFF
TRBJ2-1	TRBV12-3/TRBV12-4	NA	CASSFTTSGKGEQFF
TRBJ1-5	TRBV19	NA	CASSIRGFRQPQHF
TRBJ2-7	TRBV6-4	NA	CASSYSHLSYEQYF
TRBJ2-5	TRBV7-3	NA	CASSSRVAVGWETQYF
TRBJ2-7	TRBV5-8	NA	CASSPGQGAGEQYF
TRBJ1-2	TRBV28	NA	CASSLTGGRVYGYTF
TRBJ2-1	TRBV5-1	NA	CASSLGRGAYNEQFF
TRBJ2-1	TRBV20-1	many	CSARDPASGVYNEQFF
TRBJ2-7	TRBV7-2	NA	CASSLDSIGEQYF
TRBJ2-3	TRBV11-2	NA	CASSLGGPIGGQGTDTQYF
TRBJ1-6	TRBV20-1	many	CSASQQESSPLHF
TRBJ1-6	TRBV28	NA	CASSPAEGLISPLHF
TRBJ1-2	TRBV30	NA	CAWSQPSTGGDYGYTF
TRBJ2-7	TRBV28	NA	CASSKGPTYEQYF
TRBJ1-5	TRBV6-1	few	CASKSVGAINQPQHF
TRBJ2-2	TRBV6-1	NA	CASRHGQGSNTGELFF
TRBJ2-7	TRBV7-6	once	CASSSGDRDVYEQYF
TRBJ2-1	TRBV28	few	CASSFSLAGNEQFF
TRBJ1-2	TRBV7-2	NA	CASSMGQGSYGYTF
TRBJ2-1	TRBV12-3/TRBV12-4	few	CASTAKSGDNEQFF
TRBJ2-1	TRBV6-5	many	CASSYSVLAGAPRYNEQFF
TRBJ1-1	TRBV7-9	many	CASRPGQGAEAFF